This T cell receptor (beta chain) was recovered during a study of T cell responses to AZD1222 COVID-19 vaccine. Study-wide results and caveats: Spike was spanned by vaccine-associated CD4 TCRs, which were dominant at 160-218 and 743-854. After two AZD1222 doses, spike-specific TCR breadth and depth rose versus day 0. Donors skewed white British and female; clonal diversity was possibly underestimated. Without day 14 samples, only post-peak T cell repertoires were studied.

TCRdb's copy holds only in-frame clones and misses some; the assay was immunoSEQ multiplex PCR. This repertoire shows approximately 60,000 clones, 75% to 90% found once; its top ten account for roughly 7.2%. As regards this clone: What it binds is unknown.

The V end was cut by 5 bases, the J end by 3 bases, with 8 bases between. Germline CDR1 SNHLY, CDR2 FYNNEI. The CDR3 extends over 13 amino acids. This specimen was peripheral blood, taken 28 days after the second AZD1222 dose. This TCR derives from an adult who received the AZD1222 COVID-19 vaccine. The V gene is TRBV2, the J gene TRBJ1-5; D is undetermined. Here the CDR3 DNA reads TGTGCCAGCAGTTCACGGGACAATCAGCCCCAGCATTTT. Translation: CASSSRDNQPQHF.